This T cell receptor beta chain was sequenced during a study of regulatory T cells in long-lasting Graves disease. In this sample, this clonotype turned up many times. CDR1 and CDR2 from the germline V gene are MNHEY and SMNVEV (reference sequence). Deletions cut 7 bases from V and 2 bases from J, with 17 bases between. The CDR3 length is 15 residues. With iRepertoire HTBI primers and Arm-PCR of CDR3 regions, TCR beta libraries were built. One entry per CDR3 protein results from TCRdb running MiXCR on the multiplex PCR reads. The sample has a few hundred thousand distinct CDR3 sequences, roughly 12% seen once. Time point indicated: newly diagnosed GD, antithyroid drugs for less than 3 months. Generation of the TCR library employed RNA extracted from PBMCs. These data are also associated with another study on T cells in Graves' hyperthyroidism and ophthalmopathy. As that study records: Uncontrolled infection, other autoimmune disease, pregnancy and lactation each barred patients from inclusion.

The V and J genes are TRBV27 and TRBJ1-2; possible D gene TRBD1, 6 bases. The specimen was peripheral blood mononuclear cells (PBMCs), collected at new diagnosis, from a patient treated with antithyroid drugs. This TCR came from a man aged 25 to 40 with Graves disease. The DNA for the CDR3 is TGTGCCAGCATCGGGTCTGGGGGCAAGAACTATGGCTACACCTTC. Translating it yields CASIGSGGKNYGYTF.